This T cell receptor (beta chain) was sequenced during a study of persistence of HIV-infected CD4 T cells. Study at large: The sample holds CD4+ T cells responsive to CMV or HIV-1 Gag.

Cells were stimulated with CMV-infected fibroblast lysates at around 9.1 ug/mL. CD40L-negative CD69-negative CD45RO-high memory CD4+ T cells were sorted as populations depleted of antigen-responding cells. CD4+ T cell counts exceeded 400 cells/uL; CMV serology was positive. Before stimulation, PBMCs underwent CD8+ T cell depletion. Trimming took off 5 bases at V and 3 bases at J, with 14 bases between the two ends. The CDR3 has 14 residues. CDR1 is MDHEN and CDR2 is SYDVKM in the germline V gene. The libraries were made with immunoSEQ version 4 in survey mode. Data came from immunoSEQ multiplex PCR; TCRdb stores just in-frame clones and leaves some out. The sample holds more than 30,000 clones, 80% seen once. As for this clone: What it binds is unknown.

The chain carries TRBV28 and TRBJ2-7, with D perhaps assigned TRBD1 or TRBD2 (6 bases each). This sequence originates from an adult man with HIV who was CMV-seropositive. Sequencing was performed on CD4+ T cells sorted from PBMCs after roughly 18-hour stimulation, taken from a patient who received antiretroviral therapy. The CDR3: CASSRGSRGYEQYF. CDR3 DNA sequence: TGTGCCAGCAGTCGGGGGTCCAGGGGCTACGAGCAGTACTTC.